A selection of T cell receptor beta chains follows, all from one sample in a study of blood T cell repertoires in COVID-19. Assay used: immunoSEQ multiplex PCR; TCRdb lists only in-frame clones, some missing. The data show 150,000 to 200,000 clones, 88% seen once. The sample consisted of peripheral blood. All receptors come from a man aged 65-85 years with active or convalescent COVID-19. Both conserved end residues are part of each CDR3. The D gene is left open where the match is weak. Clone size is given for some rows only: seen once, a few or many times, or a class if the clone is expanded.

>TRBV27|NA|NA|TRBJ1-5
CASSPRRGDQPQHF
TGTGCCAGCAGTCCACGGCGAGGTGATCAGCCCCAGCATTTT
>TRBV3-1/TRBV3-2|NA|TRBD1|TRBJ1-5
CASSLDRGINQPQHF
TGTGCCAGCAGCCTAGACAGGGGGATAAATCAGCCCCAGCATTTT
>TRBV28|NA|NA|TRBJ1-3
CASSLPSWSGNTIYF
TGTGCCAGCAGTTTGCCCAGCTGGAGTGGAAACACCATATATTTT
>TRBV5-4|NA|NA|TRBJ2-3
CASSLAVSGADTQYF
TGTGCCAGCAGCTTGGCTGTTAGCGGAGCTGATACGCAGTATTTT
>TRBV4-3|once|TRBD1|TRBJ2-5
CASSQDLGAGGRETQYF
TGCGCCAGCAGCCAAGATTTGGGGGCAGGGGGCCGAGAGACCCAGTACTTC
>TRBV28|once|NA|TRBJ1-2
CASSQYFSDRNGYTF
TGTGCCAGCAGTCAATACTTCTCCGACAGAAATGGCTACACCTTC
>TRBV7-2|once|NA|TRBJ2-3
CASSLGRGTDTQYF
TGTGCCAGCAGCTTAGGACGGGGCACAGATACGCAGTATTTT
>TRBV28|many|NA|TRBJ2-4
CASSLNSQNIQYF
TGTGCCAGCAGTTTAAACTCTCAAAACATTCAGTACTTC
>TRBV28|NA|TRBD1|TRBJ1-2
CASTGQGGYGYTF
TGTGCCAGCACGGGACAGGGGGGCTATGGCTACACCTTC
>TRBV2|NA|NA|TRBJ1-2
CASSVNGGGNGYTF
TGTGCCAGCAGTGTAAATGGCGGGGGAAACGGCTACACCTTC
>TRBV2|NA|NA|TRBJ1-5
CASSLYSNQPQHF
TGTGCCAGCAGCCTCTATAGCAATCAGCCCCAGCATTTT
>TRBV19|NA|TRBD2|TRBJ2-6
CASSWGLAESSGANVLTF
TGTGCCAGTAGTTGGGGACTAGCGGAGAGCTCTGGGGCCAACGTCCTGACTTTC
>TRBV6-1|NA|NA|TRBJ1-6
CASSELSVNNSPLHF
TGTGCCAGCAGTGAATTATCCGTTAATAATTCACCCCTCCACTTT
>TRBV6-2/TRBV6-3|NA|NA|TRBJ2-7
CASSSGSYEQYF
TGTGCCAGCAGCTCCGGGTCCTACGAGCAGTACTTC
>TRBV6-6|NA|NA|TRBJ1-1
CASKGQNTEAFF
TGTGCCAGCAAAGGACAGAACACTGAAGCTTTCTTT
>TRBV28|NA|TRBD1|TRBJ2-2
CASSLAGGAPGELFF
TGTGCCAGCAGTCTAGCAGGGGGCGCCCCCGGGGAGCTGTTTTTT
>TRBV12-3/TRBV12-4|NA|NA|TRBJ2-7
CASSLLSYEQYF
TGTGCCAGCAGTTTACTGAGCTACGAGCAGTACTTC
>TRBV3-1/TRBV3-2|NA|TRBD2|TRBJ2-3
CASSQPGLPIDTQYF
TGTGCCAGCAGCCAGCCGGGACTACCGATAGATACGCAGTATTTT
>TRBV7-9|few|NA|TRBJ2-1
CASSSRRLGVDEQFF
TGTGCCAGCAGCTCCCGGCGCTTAGGGGTGGATGAGCAGTTCTTC
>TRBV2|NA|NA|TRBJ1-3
CASSLQRGARRLHSGNTIYF
TGTGCCAGCAGTCTACAAAGGGGCGCAAGGAGACTCCACTCTGGAAACACCATATATTTT
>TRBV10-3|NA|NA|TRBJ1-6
CAIGSEIDSPLHF
TGTGCCATCGGATCGGAGATTGATTCACCCCTCCACTTT
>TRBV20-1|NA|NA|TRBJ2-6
CSASVAGANVLTF
TGCAGTGCTAGTGTCGCTGGGGCCAACGTCCTGACTTTC
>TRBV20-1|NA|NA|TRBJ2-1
CSAGVDRGYNEQFF
TGCAGTGCTGGTGTAGACCGAGGGTACAATGAGCAGTTCTTC
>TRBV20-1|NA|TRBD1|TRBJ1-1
CSASNQGANTEAFF
TGCAGTGCTAGTAATCAGGGGGCGAACACTGAAGCTTTCTTT
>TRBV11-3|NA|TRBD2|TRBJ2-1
CASSLSSGSDEQFF
TGTGCCAGCAGCTTATCCAGCGGGAGCGATGAGCAGTTCTTC
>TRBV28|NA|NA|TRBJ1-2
CASSFESVYGYTF
TGTGCCAGCAGTTTTGAGTCCGTCTATGGCTACACCTTC
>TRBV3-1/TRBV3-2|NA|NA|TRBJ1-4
CASSPGQSGEKLFF
TGTGCCAGCAGCCCAGGACAATCTGGTGAAAAACTGTTTTTT
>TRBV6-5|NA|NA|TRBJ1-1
CASSLQGNTEAFF
TGTGCCAGCAGTTTACAGGGGAACACTGAAGCTTTCTTT
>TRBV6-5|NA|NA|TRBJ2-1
CASSYSGLEGNEQFF
TGTGCCAGCAGTTACTCAGGTCTAGAAGGCAATGAGCAGTTCTTC
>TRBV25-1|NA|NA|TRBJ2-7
CASRGPGINSYEQYF
TGTGCCAGCAGGGGTCCAGGGATTAACTCCTACGAGCAGTACTTC
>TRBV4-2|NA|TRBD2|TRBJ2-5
CASSQEWVSGLADQETQYF
TGTGCCAGCAGCCAAGAATGGGTATCGGGACTAGCTGACCAAGAGACCCAGTACTTC
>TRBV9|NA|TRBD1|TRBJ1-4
CASSVKSGGASEKLFF
TGTGCCAGCAGCGTAAAATCAGGGGGCGCTTCTGAAAAACTGTTTTTT
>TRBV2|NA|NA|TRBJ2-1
CASSVVFGEQFF
TGTGCCAGCAGTGTAGTGTTTGGTGAGCAGTTCTTC
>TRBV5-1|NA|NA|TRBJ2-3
CASSPSGHSSSTDTQYF
TGCGCCAGCAGCCCTTCTGGACACTCCTCTAGCACAGATACGCAGTATTTT
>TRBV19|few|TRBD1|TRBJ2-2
CASRQTGGAGELFF
TGTGCCAGTAGGCAGACAGGGGGTGCCGGGGAGCTGTTTTTT
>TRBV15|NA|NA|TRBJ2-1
CATSRGGRANEQFF
TGTGCCACCAGCAGAGGGGGCAGGGCCAATGAGCAGTTCTTC
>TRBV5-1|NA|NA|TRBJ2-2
CASTMGGNTGELFF
TGCGCCAGCACCATGGGGGGGAACACCGGGGAGCTGTTTTTT
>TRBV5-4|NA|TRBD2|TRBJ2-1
CASSSGLASSSEQFF
TGTGCCAGCAGCTCGGGACTAGCTTCTTCAAGTGAGCAGTTCTTC
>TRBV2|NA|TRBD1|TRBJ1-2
CASRPWTGVNYGYTF
TGTGCCAGCAGGCCCTGGACAGGGGTCAACTATGGCTACACCTTC
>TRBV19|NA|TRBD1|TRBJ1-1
CASSKTGIGTEAFF
TGTGCCAGTAGTAAGACAGGGATTGGGACTGAAGCTTTCTTT
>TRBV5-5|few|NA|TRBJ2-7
CASSLYHNYEQYF
TGTGCCAGCAGCTTGTACCACAACTACGAGCAGTACTTC
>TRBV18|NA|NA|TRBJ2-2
CASSPPSGSTGELFF
TGTGCCAGCTCACCACCCTCGGGTAGCACCGGGGAGCTGTTTTTT
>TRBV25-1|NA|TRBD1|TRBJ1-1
CASSEGDRMNTEAFF
TGTGCCAGCAGTGAGGGGGACAGAATGAACACTGAAGCTTTCTTT
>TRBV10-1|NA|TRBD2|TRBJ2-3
CASSDRTSGGPQGDTQYF
TGCGCCAGCAGTGATCGGACTAGCGGGGGGCCCCAAGGAGATACGCAGTATTTT
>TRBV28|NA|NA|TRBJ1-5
CASSSRGPYNQPQHF
TGTGCCAGCAGTTCCAGGGGCCCATACAATCAGCCCCAGCATTTT
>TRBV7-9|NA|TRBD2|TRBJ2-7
CASSLAEAGGAEQYF
TGTGCCAGCAGCTTAGCGGAAGCGGGAGGGGCCGAGCAGTACTTC
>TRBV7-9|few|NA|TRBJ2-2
CASSLTHQGTGELFF
TGTGCCAGCAGCTTAACCCATCAGGGTACCGGGGAGCTGTTTTTT
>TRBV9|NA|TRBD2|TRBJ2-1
CASSAGAGGNSYNEQFF
TGTGCCAGCAGCGCTGGGGCGGGGGGGAACTCCTACAATGAGCAGTTCTTC